The 30 T cell receptor beta chains listed next were all sequenced from one sample in a study of T cell repertoires in cytomegalovirus infection. TCRdb ran MiXCR on the reads and lists one entry per CDR3 protein. The data show 480,000 or so distinct CDR3 sequences, around 10% seen once. The sample consisted of PBMCs. The receptors were gathered from a human donor in good health (CMV status not recorded). Some clones in this sample may be carry-over from other donors' samples.

This clonotype was found many times. The V gene is TRBV12-3 or TRBV12-4, the J gene TRBJ2-2, with TRBD1 identical over 7 bases. The CDR3 runs to 15 residues. Trimming removed 5 bases from V and 8 bases from J; junction bases left unmatched: 11. The CDR3 bases are TGTGCCAGCAGTACAAGGACCACAGGGGCTGGGGAGCTGTTTTTT. Protein sequence: CASSTRTTGAGELFF.

The sample holds a few counts of this clonotype. This chain links TRBV28 with TRBJ2-7; 8 bases map to TRBD2. The V gene end was trimmed by 10 bases and the J gene end by 4 bases; junction bases not matched to a gene: 9. The CDR3 is 13 amino acids. Germline V gene data show CDR1 as MDHEN and CDR2 as SYDVKM. Here the CDR3 reads CATEAGVGYEQYF. CDR3 DNA: TGTGCCACCGAAGCGGGAGTGGGGTACGAGCAGTACTTC. The full variable domain, its missing parts supplied by reference TRBV28 and TRBJ2-7, is DVKVTQSSRYLVKRTGEKVFLECVQDMDHENMFWYRQDPGLGLRLIYFSYDVKMKEKGDIPEGYSVSREKKERFSLILESASTNQTSMYLCATEAGVGYEQYFGPGTRLTVT.

This clonotype has ten or more counts. V gene TRBV20-1 combines with J gene TRBJ2-1; D is possibly TRBD2 (5 bases). This CDR3 comprises 17 residues. Germline assignment: CDR1 DFQATT and CDR2 SNEGSKA (reference sequence). V lost 0 bases and J 0 bases, leaving 15 bases between the germline ends. The DNA for the CDR3 is TGCAGTGCTAGAGATGAGGCGGGCGTTCTCTCCTACAATGAGCAGTTCTTC. It translates to CSARDEAGVLSYNEQFF.

This clonotype was counted many times. The rearrangement links TRBV19 to TRBJ2-1; TRBD2 agrees at 8 bases. Germline trimming cut 1 base from V and 9 bases from J; bases unmatched to any gene: 5. CDR1 and CDR2 from the germline V gene are LNHDA and SQIVND (reference sequence). The CDR3 is 14 residues long. The CDR3, as DNA: TGTGCCAGTAGTATAGGACTAGCGATAGGTGAGCAGTTCTTC. This codes for CASSIGLAIGEQFF.

V gene TRBV6-6 combines with J gene TRBJ1-5; 7 bases map to TRBD1. J lost 3 bases, V lost 6 bases, and 8 bases had no gene match. Germline-derived CDR1 and CDR2 are MNHNY and SVGAGI (reference sequence). This CDR3 spans 15 amino acids. The chain's CDR3 is CASSMDRYFNQPQHF. The CDR3 nucleotides read TGTGCCAGCAGCATGGACAGGTACTTCAATCAGCCCCAGCATTTT.

This clonotype was observed many times. V gene TRBV10-3 combines with J gene TRBJ1-3; tentatively, D is TRBD1 (5 bases). V shed 0 bases and J shed 2 bases, with 8 bases lying between them. There are 15 residues in the CDR3. Germline lookup yields CDR1 ENHRY and CDR2 SYGVKD. CDR3 loop: CAISESRDAGNTIYF. In DNA form, the CDR3 reads TGTGCCATCAGTGAGTCCAGGGACGCTGGAAACACCATATATTTT.

This clonotype has at least ten counts. The chain employs TRBV7-9 and TRBJ2-6, with D possibly matching TRBD1 (6 bases). V lost 5 bases and J lost 2, with 16 bases in between. There are 17 residues in the CDR3. CDR1 is SEHNR, CDR2 FQNEAQ, per germline (reference sequence). CDR3 in DNA: TGTGCCAGCAGCCCCCGACATGGGGGCGCTGGGGCCAACGTCCTGACTTTC. Its protein is CASSPRHGGAGANVLTF.

The chain carries TRBV20-1 and TRBJ2-2, with a weak D call TRBD1 (6 bases). CDR1 and CDR2 (germline): DFQATT, SNEGSKA (reference sequence). The CDR3 has 15 amino acids. Trimming cost V 4 bases and J 4 bases, with 16 bases left between them. In DNA form, the CDR3 reads TGCAGTGCTACCCGAGGGGGACCGGGCACCGGGGAGCTGTTTTTT. It yields the protein CSATRGGPGTGELFF.

This clonotype was recorded at least ten times. The chain couples TRBV14 to TRBJ2-4; unclear D gene. CDR1 is SGHDN, CDR2 FVKESK, per germline. The CDR3 runs 13 residues. V was trimmed by 5 bases and J by 2 bases, leaving 7 bases between them. The CDR3 reads CASSANTKNIQYF. CDR3 DNA sequence: TGTGCCAGCAGCGCGAATACCAAAAACATTCAGTACTTC. The entire variable domain, with the rest obtained from reference TRBV14 and TRBJ2-4, is as follows: EAGVTQFPSHSVIEKGQTVTLRCDPISGHDNLYWYRRVMGKEIKFLLHFVKESKQDESGMPNNRFLAERTGGTYSTLKVQPAELEDSGVYFCASSANTKNIQYFGAGTRLSVL.

Many counts were recorded for this clonotype. The chain joins TRBV6-1 to TRBJ2-3; D perhaps matches TRBD2 (5 bases). The CDR3 has 15 residues. Trimming pared 7 bases from V and 2 bases from J, leaving 16 bases between. The V gene's germline CDR1 is MNHNS and CDR2 SASEGT. CDR3 protein: CASNPLEASTDTQYF. Written as DNA, the CDR3 is TGTGCCAGCAATCCTTTGGAGGCGTCCACAGATACGCAGTATTTT.

This clonotype showed up many times. This chain links TRBV28 with TRBJ2-7, with D possibly matching TRBD1 (6 bases). V was pared by 6 bases and J by 0 bases, with 12 bases between. The CDR3 has 14 residues. Germline V gives CDR1 MDHEN, CDR2 SYDVKM. CDR3 sequence: CASSPTGRSYEQYF. The CDR3 bases are TGTGCCAGCAGCCCTACAGGGCGCTCCTACGAGCAGTACTTC. Complete variable domain (other parts from reference TRBV28 and TRBJ2-7): DVKVTQSSRYLVKRTGEKVFLECVQDMDHENMFWYRQDPGLGLRLIYFSYDVKMKEKGDIPEGYSVSREKKERFSLILESASTNQTSMYLCASSPTGRSYEQYFGPGTRLTVT.

This clonotype was counted at least ten times. In DNA, the CDR3 is TGTGCCAGCAGTTTACCAGGAGACAGGGGGACCGCGTTGTACTTC. Protein product: CASSLPGDRGTALYF. The chain has TRBV28 and TRBJ2-7; TRBD1 aligns across 9 bases. The CDR3 sequence is 15 residues long. The V segment lost 2 bases and the J segment 12 bases; nucleotides outside the gene matches: 14. CDR1 is MDHEN and CDR2 is SYDVKM in the germline V gene.

The sample holds many counts of this clonotype. The chain uses TRBV6-5 and TRBJ1-6, with D uncertain. The CDR3 is 13 residues long. CDR1 and CDR2 from the germline V gene are MNHEY and SVGAGI. V lost 4 bases, J lost 6 bases, and 7 bases lay in between. The CDR3 region is CASSFGLNSPLHF. The CDR3 nucleotides are TGTGCCAGCAGTTTCGGACTTAATTCACCCCTCCACTTT.

Details on this clonotype: This may be a read error: a much more frequent sequence differs by one nucleotide. The chain has TRBV29-1 and TRBJ2-7; D is possibly TRBD1 (6 bases). V gave up 1 base and J gave up 4 bases, with 8 bases separating them. Germline V gene data show CDR1 as SQVTM and CDR2 as ANQGSEA. The CDR3 spans 12 residues. The CDR3 here is CSVEAQGYEQYF. In nucleotides, the CDR3 is TGCAGCGTTGAAGCTCAGGGGTACGAGCAGTACTTC.

There are many counts of this clonotype. This chain connects TRBV7-3 to TRBJ2-3, with D perhaps given as TRBD1 or TRBD2 (5 bases each). The germline V gene has CDR1 SGHTA and CDR2 FQGTGA. This CDR3 comprises 13 residues. The V gene lost 5 bases and the J gene lost 9 bases, with 15 bases spanning the gap. The CDR3 loop reads CASSRDPGATQYF. The CDR3 bases are TGTGCCAGCAGCCGGGACCCTGGGGCGACGCAGTATTTT.

This clonotype has at least ten counts. This chain joins TRBV6-2 or TRBV6-3 and TRBJ1-4; D might be TRBD1 (5 bases). Trimming shortened V by 2 bases and J by 0 bases, and 13 bases separated the two germline ends. Germline CDR1 is MNHEY and CDR2 is SVGEGT. The CDR3 contains 17 residues. The CDR3 is CASSYVQGGTTNEKLFF. The CDR3 DNA reads TGTGCCAGCAGTTACGTCCAGGGAGGCACAACTAATGAAAAACTGTTTTTT.

This clonotype was picked up many times. The chain carries TRBV28 and TRBJ1-5, with D hard to call. Germline values: CDR1 MDHEN, CDR2 SYDVKM. CDR3 length: 14 amino acids. V was cut by 6 bases and J by 2 bases, with 11 bases left in between. The CDR3 DNA follows: TGTGCCAGCAGAACTAGAGTGGGCAATCAGCCCCAGCATTTT. This encodes CASRTRVGNQPQHF. Using reference TRBV28 and TRBJ1-5 for the parts outside the CDR3, the full variable domain is DVKVTQSSRYLVKRTGEKVFLECVQDMDHENMFWYRQDPGLGLRLIYFSYDVKMKEKGDIPEGYSVSREKKERFSLILESASTNQTSMYLCASRTRVGNQPQHFGDGTRLSIL.

CDR3: CASSISLGQGVEAFF. The CDR3 nucleotides read TGTGCCAGTAGTATCTCCCTTGGACAGGGAGTCGAAGCTTTCTTT. J is TRBJ1-1 and V is TRBV19; 8 bases align to TRBD1. The CDR3 runs 15 residues. J gave up 8 bases and V 3 bases, and 11 bases lay outside the gene matches. From germline, CDR1 is LNHDA and CDR2 SQIVND (reference sequence).

This clonotype was seen a few times. The chain links TRBV20-1 to TRBJ1-5; possibly TRBD1 for D (5 bases). Germline-derived CDR1 and CDR2 are DFQATT and SNEGSKA (reference sequence). The length of the CDR3 is 15 residues. V gave up 1 base and J gave up 0 bases, with 10 bases separating them. CDR3 sequence (DNA): TGCAGTGCTAGAGCCGGGGGTCATAGCAATCAGCCCCAGCATTTT. Its translation is CSARAGGHSNQPQHF.

On this clonotype: This may be a read error, as it is one base from a much larger clone. The chain employs TRBV11-2 and TRBJ1-6; D is possibly TRBD1 (5 bases). Germline loops: CDR1 SGHAT, CDR2 FQNNGV. The CDR3 runs 15 residues. CDR3 bases: TGTACCAGCAGCGAGCTGAGACAGAGTAATTCACCCCTCCACTTT. It specifies CTSSELRQSNSPLHF.

This clonotype is a singleton in its sample. The chain joins TRBV18 to TRBJ2-7; D remains unclear. The CDR3 spans 14 residues. Germline V gene sequence: CDR1 KGHSH, CDR2 LQKENI. Trimming pared 3 bases from V and 1 base from J, leaving 10 bases between. CDR3 DNA sequence: TGTGCCAGCTCACCTACATTGGATTCCTACGAGCAGTACTTC. As protein: CASSPTLDSYEQYF. Using reference TRBV18 and TRBJ2-7 for the parts outside the CDR3, the full variable domain is NAGVMQNPRHLVRRRGQEARLRCSPMKGHSHVYWYRQLPEEGLKFMVYLQKENIIDESGMPKERFSAEFPKEGPSILRIQQVVRGDSAAYFCASSPTLDSYEQYFGPGTRLTVT.

The gene calls are TRBV9 and TRBJ2-5; D may be TRBD2 (5 bases). CDR3 size: 15 residues. Per the germline V gene, CDR1 is SGDLS and CDR2 is YYNGEE. Trimming cost V 0 bases and J 4 bases, with 13 bases left between them. CDR3 DNA sequence: TGTGCCAGCAGCGTAGGGACTTCGGTAGTAGAGACCCAGTACTTC. This gives the protein CASSVGTSVVETQYF.

This clonotype came up a few times. V is TRBV20-1 and J is TRBJ1-2; 8 nucleotides match TRBD1. The J segment lost 3 bases and the V segment lost 5 bases, leaving 11 bases of the junction unmatched. The CDR3 has 15 residues. Germline V lookup: CDR1 DFQATT, CDR2 SNEGSKA (reference sequence). This CDR3 is CSASSPTGVDYGYTF. The CDR3 region has the DNA TGCAGTGCTTCCTCTCCGACAGGGGTGGACTATGGCTACACCTTC.

This clonotype was picked up many times. V and J are TRBV7-2 and TRBJ2-1; possible D gene TRBD2, 7 bases. Germline V gene sequence: CDR1 SGHTA, CDR2 FQGNSA. The CDR3 length is 15 residues. Deletions cut 1 base from V and 9 bases from J, with 16 bases between. CDR3 amino acids: CASSLVAGARGEQFF. The CDR3 DNA sequence: TGTGCCAGCAGCTTAGTGGCGGGGGCCAGGGGTGAGCAGTTCTTC. Filled out from reference TRBV7-2 and TRBJ2-1, the complete variable domain reads GAGVSQSPSNKVTEKGKDVELRCDPISGHTALYWYRQSLGQGLEFLIYFQGNSAPDKSGLPSDRFSAERTGGSVSTLTIQRTQQEDSAVYLCASSLVAGARGEQFFGPGTRLTVL.

This clonotype was detected many times. The genes are TRBV7-9 and TRBJ2-7; 7 positions agree with TRBD2. The junction had 10 bases not matched to a gene; V was cut back by 3 bases and J by 5 bases. Germline V gene lookup returns CDR1 SEHNR and CDR2 FQNEAQ (reference sequence). This CDR3 comprises 15 residues. The CDR3: CASSFPPGLFNEQYF. As DNA, the CDR3 is TGTGCCAGCAGCTTTCCCCCGGGACTATTCAACGAGCAGTACTTC.

This clonotype was seen many times. The chain carries TRBV7-2 and TRBJ2-5; 9 nucleotides align to TRBD2. This CDR3 is built from 16 residues. V dropped 5 bases and J dropped 1; count of bases not matched to a gene: 8. Germline loops: CDR1 SGHTA, CDR2 FQGNSA. The chain's CDR3 is CASSPTTSGLQETQYF. The CDR3 coding sequence is TGTGCCAGCAGCCCGACGACTAGCGGTCTCCAAGAGACCCAGTACTTC.

This clonotype was detected only a few times. The chain combines TRBV5-4 with TRBJ2-2; D gene ambiguous. The CDR3 totals 15 residues. V lost 4 bases to trimming and J lost 0 bases, with 10 bases between them. Germline V gene data show CDR1 as SGHNT and CDR2 as YYREEE (reference sequence). The chain's CDR3 is CASSLIHTNTGELFF. DNA of the CDR3: TGTGCCAGCAGCCTCATACACACGAACACCGGGGAGCTGTTTTTT.

This chain uses TRBV19 with TRBJ2-1; the match to TRBD2 covers 9 bases. Losses at the gene ends were 3 bases for V and 3 bases for J; bases not matched to a gene: 3. The CDR3 sequence is 15 residues long. Germline V gene lookup returns CDR1 LNHDA and CDR2 SQIVND (reference sequence). Here the CDR3 reads CASSISGGSYNEQFF. The DNA of the CDR3 is TGTGCCAGTAGTATTAGCGGGGGAAGCTACAATGAGCAGTTCTTC.

V is TRBV29-1 and J is TRBJ2-1; D is perhaps TRBD2 (5 bases). Per the germline V gene, CDR1 is SQVTM and CDR2 is ANQGSEA. V lost 1 base to trimming and J lost 2 bases, with 12 bases between them. The CDR3 is made up of 15 amino acids. The CDR3 DNA follows: TGCAGCGTTGAAGTAGTGGAGCGGACCTACAATGAGCAGTTCTTC. Translated, it gives CSVEVVERTYNEQFF.

This clonotype was picked up many times. This chain links TRBV5-1 with TRBJ2-7; weak D call: TRBD2 (10 bases). Trimming removed 3 bases from V and 2 bases from J, with 24 bases in between. Germline V CDR1 and CDR2: SGHRS, YFSETQ. This CDR3 has 18 amino acids. CDR3 loop: CASSSGTGQAGGPYEQYF. The DNA for the CDR3 is TGCGCCAGCAGCTCCGGGACAGGGCAAGCGGGAGGGCCCTACGAGCAGTACTTC. The complete variable domain, with remaining parts taken from reference TRBV5-1 and TRBJ2-7, reads KAGVTQTPRYLIKTRGQQVTLSCSPISGHRSVSWYQQTPGQGLQFLFEYFSETQRNKGNFPGRFSGRQFSNSRSEMNVSTLELGDSALYLCASSSGTGQAGGPYEQYFGPGTRLTVT.